This T cell receptor beta chain was found in a study of OX40 agonist ivuxolimab in advanced cancers. Study-level background: Ivuxolimab, which targeted the costimulatory receptor OX40 (CD134), was an agonistic, fully human IgG2 monoclonal antibody. Intravenous ivuxolimab was administered to patients every 2 weeks at six dose levels: 0.01, 0.1, 0.3, 1.5, 3 and 10 mg/kg. Among the roughly 50 dose-escalation patients, 19 had hepatocellular carcinoma, about 15 melanoma, 9 renal cell carcinoma and 9 head and neck cancer. A male proportion of nearly 85% and a mean age of about 60 years, ranging from roughly 23 to 79, were recorded for the dose-escalation cohort. Prior anti-PD-1, anti-PD-L1 or anti-CTLA-4 therapy was permitted, and 30% to 45% of dose-escalation patients had received checkpoint inhibitors. Three dose-escalation patients achieved partial responses, one with hepatocellular carcinoma and two with cutaneous melanoma. The purpose of peripheral TCRbeta sequencing was to test whether ivuxolimab changed TCR sequence diversity and led to clonal T-cell expansion. The paper reports the monotherapy dose-escalation portion (N = 52 patients) of the phase I ivuxolimab trial.

Patients with a history of autoimmune disease or receiving systemic immunosuppression were excluded from the trial. Peripheral blood for TCR sequencing was collected from all dose cohorts at baseline, on cycle 4 day 1, and on cycle 7 day 1. The samples were taken from a phase I, first-in-human, multicenter, open-label dose-escalation trial of ivuxolimab. The trial enrolled adults with locally advanced or metastatic head and neck squamous cell, hepatocellular, melanoma or renal cell carcinoma. CD4+ and CD8+ T cells were sorted separately from peripheral blood before TCR sequencing. With respect to this clone: Its antigen remains unidentified. The input lacks base qualities; no much larger clone sits a single base away.

Genomic DNA was extracted from sorted cells for sequencing of the TCRbeta CDR3 region. The immunoSEQ Assay was used for sequencing of TCRbeta CDR3 regions. In TCRdb, the immuneACCESS table is reduced to in-frame sequences with V and J assigned. These tables do not hold every clone; where another copy was compared, an unresolved V gene accounts for under half, and the others remain unexplained. For this sample the table gives just over 90,000 clones, of which 94% were detected only once. 2.6% of the sample is taken by the ten largest. Deletion took 1 base off V and 0 bases off J, with a span of 18 bases between the germline ends. The CDR3, cysteine through phenylalanine, is 18 amino acids long. CDR3 DNA is the only sequence kept; it has 54 bases, read in frame from the first base. In the germline V gene, CDR1 corresponds to KGHSH and CDR2 to LQKENI. Overall study outcomes, separate from this receptor: At doses of 0.1 to 3.0 mg/kg, clonal expansion of both CD4+ and CD8+ T cells in blood was seen between baseline and week 6. On average, CD8+ T cells showed more expanded clones than CD4+ T cells after ivuxolimab. Low levels of normalized T-cell clonal expansion were also seen in some patients who did not respond. The antigen specificity of the peripheral T cells that underwent clonal expansion was not determined. Partial responders in the 0.1-3.0 mg/kg groups had among the lowest normalized peripheral clonal expansion, especially among CD8+ T cells.

The receptor was derived from an adult with an advanced solid tumor such as melanoma, head and neck, liver or kidney cancer. The material was CD4+ or CD8+ T cells sorted from blood, obtained in a trial of the OX40 agonist ivuxolimab. The receptor chain draws on TRBV18 and TRBJ1-1, and perhaps TRBD1 as D gene, on 5 matching bases. The nucleotide sequence reads as follows: TGTGCCAGCTCACCACGTGGCGGAAGGGGACCTATGAACACTGAAGCTTTCTTT. It translates as CASSPRGGRGPMNTEAFF.